This TCR beta chain was sequenced in a study of cytomegalovirus exposure and HLA in healthy donors. CDR1 is SGHNT, CDR2 YYREEE, per germline (reference sequence). The V gene lost 0 bases and the J gene lost 7 bases, with 10 bases spanning the gap. This CDR3 is built from 13 residues. 60 Vbeta and 13 Jbeta primers were used in PCR. Clones were sequenced by immunoSEQ multiplex PCR, and TCRdb holds only the in-frame ones, with some missing. This table has about 160,000 clones, roughly 80% appearing once. This rearrangement joins TRBV5-4 to TRBJ1-1, with D possibly matching TRBD1 (6 bases). The sequenced sample was PBMCs. The source of this sequence is a female donor in good health and CMV-seronegative. The chain's CDR3 is CASSLDREDEAFF. Here the CDR3 DNA reads TGTGCCAGCAGCTTGGACAGGGAAGATGAAGCTTTCTTT.